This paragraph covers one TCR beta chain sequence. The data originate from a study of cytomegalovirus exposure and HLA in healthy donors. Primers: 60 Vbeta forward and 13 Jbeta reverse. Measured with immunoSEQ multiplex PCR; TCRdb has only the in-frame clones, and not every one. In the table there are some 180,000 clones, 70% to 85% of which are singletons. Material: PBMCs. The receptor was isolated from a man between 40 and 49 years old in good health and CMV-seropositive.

CDR3 sequence reads: CSWAPLYEQYF. The CDR3 DNA sequence: TGCAGTTGGGCCCCTCTTTACGAGCAGTACTTC. The chain combines TRBV20-1 with TRBJ2-7; no clear D gene. The V gene's germline CDR1 is DFQATT and CDR2 SNEGSKA (reference sequence). This CDR3 is 11 amino acids long. V lost 8 bases to trimming and J lost 4 bases, with 12 bases between them.